Sequencing of this T cell receptor (beta chain) was carried out in a study of T cell clones after liver transplantation. Across the study: TCRbeta sequencing after a pre-transplant mixed lymphocyte reaction identified graft-donor-reactive clones, later tracked in post-transplant blood. Until 12-24 months post-transplant, subjects got standard immunosuppression and no induction.

CD3+CD4+ and CD3+CD8+ cells were FACS-sorted from thawed unstimulated PBMCs. From germline, CDR1 is SGHKS and CDR2 YYEKEE (reference sequence). V lost 0 bases to trimming and J lost 0 bases, with 9 bases between them. This CDR3 region has 16 residues. Generated by immunoSEQ multiplex PCR, the TCRdb table keeps only in-frame clones and is missing some. The sample records tens of thousands of clones, more than 70% being singletons. This material consisted of CD4+ T cells from blood, taken at the 22-month timepoint. The sequence was obtained from a human patient who received a liver transplant. The graft donor may have contributed some T cells. J is TRBJ2-2 and V is TRBV5-5; possibly TRBD2 for D (6 bases). The CDR3, as DNA: TGTGCCAGCAGCTTGGTTGGGACTTCGAACACCGGGGAGCTGTTTTTT. Encoded protein: CASSLVGTSNTGELFF. The full variable domain, with the rest looked up from reference TRBV5-5 and TRBJ2-2, is DAGVTQSPTHLIKTRGQQVTLRCSPISGHKSVSWYQQVLGQGPQFIFQYYEKEERGRGNFPDRFSARQFPNYSSELNVNALLLGDSALYLCASSLVGTSNTGELFFGEGSRLTVL.